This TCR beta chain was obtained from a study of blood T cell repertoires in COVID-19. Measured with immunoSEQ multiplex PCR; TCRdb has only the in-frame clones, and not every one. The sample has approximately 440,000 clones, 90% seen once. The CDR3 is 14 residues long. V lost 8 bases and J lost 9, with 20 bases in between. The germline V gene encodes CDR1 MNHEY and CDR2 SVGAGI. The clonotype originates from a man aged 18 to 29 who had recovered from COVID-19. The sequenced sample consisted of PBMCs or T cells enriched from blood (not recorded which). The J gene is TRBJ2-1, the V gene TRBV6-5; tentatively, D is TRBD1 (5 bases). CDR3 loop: CASGAGSWSGEQFF. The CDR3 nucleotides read TGTGCCAGCGGGGCCGGATCGTGGTCTGGTGAGCAGTTCTTC.